This T cell receptor beta chain is from a study of T cells in Graves' hyperthyroidism and ophthalmopathy. Whole-study results and caveats: The majority of expanded thyroid clonotypes above 0.001 also appeared in blood. Using 13 V-J features, a model discriminated ophthalmopathy from stable hyperthyroidism.

RNA transcripts yielded amplified TCR beta CDR3 regions. Carried out on the TCR CDR3, a first-round RT-PCR used the HTBI primer set. Each CDR3 protein gets one entry after TCRdb re-called the multiplex PCR reads with MiXCR. The sample lists under 350,000 distinct CDR3 sequences, roughly 18% occurring once. Clinical symptoms, serum thyroxine, TRAb, thyroid ultrasound and orbital computed tomography informed diagnoses. This clonotype was observed at least ten times. Its target is not known. V lost 7 bases to trimming and J lost 4 bases, with 16 bases between them. The V gene's germline CDR1 is MNHNS and CDR2 SASEGT. The CDR3 runs to 14 residues.

The sequenced material came from blood. The chain joins TRBV6-1 to TRBJ1-2; possibly TRBD1 for D (6 bases). This TCR came from a woman aged 45 to 65 with Graves' hyperthyroidism. For the CDR3, the DNA is TGTGCCAGCACCACAGACGGACAGCTCTATGGCTACACCTTC. Protein sequence: CASTTDGQLYGYTF.